This T cell receptor beta chain was found in a study of blood T cell repertoires in COVID-19. This CDR3 is built from 13 residues. Germline loops: CDR1 KGHDR, CDR2 SFDVKD. Trimming left V 4 bases short and J 8 bases short, with 10 bases between. Sequenced by immunoSEQ multiplex PCR; TCRdb stores in-frame clones only, minus some. The data contain fewer than 150,000 clones, under 90% of them singletons. V gene TRBV24-1 combines with J gene TRBJ1-4; possibly TRBD1 for D (5 bases). The TCR comes from a middle-aged man in a cohort exposed to, infected with or recovered from COVID-19 (not recorded which). Input material: PBMCs or T cells enriched from blood (not recorded which). The CDR3 DNA follows: TGTGCCACCAGTGAGGGGGACTCCGAAAAACTGTTTTTT. Its protein is CATSEGDSEKLFF.